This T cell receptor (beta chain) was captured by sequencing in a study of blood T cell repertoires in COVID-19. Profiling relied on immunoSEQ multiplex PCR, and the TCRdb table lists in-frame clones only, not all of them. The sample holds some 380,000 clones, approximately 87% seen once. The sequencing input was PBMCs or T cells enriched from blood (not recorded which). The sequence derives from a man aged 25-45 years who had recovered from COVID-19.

The CDR3 region has the DNA TGCGCCAGCAGCCCTCTCCCTACGGGGGAGCAGTTCTTC. This gives the protein CASSPLPTGEQFF. V is TRBV5-1 and J is TRBJ2-1; a weak D match, TRBD2 (5 bases). CDR3 length: 13 residues. Looked up from germline, CDR1 is SGHRS and CDR2 is YFSETQ. V was shortened by 4 bases and J by 10 bases, with 15 bases between the two germline ends.